The 12 T cell receptor beta chains below all came from one sample that was sequenced in a study of T cells after yellow fever vaccination. TCRdb re-derived calls from the 5' RACE reads in MiXCR, one entry per CDR3 protein. The repertoire consists of under 550,000 distinct CDR3 sequences, with roughly 22% occurring once and the leading ten covering about 16%. Source: PBMCs, taken roughly 23 days after the first yellow fever vaccination. All receptors come from a man between 18 and 29 years old who received the YFV17D yellow fever vaccine.

This sequence joins TRBV12-3 or TRBV12-4 and TRBJ2-2; D is unclear. V was shortened by 7 bases and J by 7 bases, with 13 bases between the two germline ends. The CDR3 covers 13 residues. CDR3 nucleotide sequence: TGTGCCAGCAACTTGCCCAGGTTCGGGGAGCTGTTTTTT. Its protein product is CASNLPRFGELFF.

The chain couples TRBV7-6 to TRBJ2-7; TRBD1 agrees at 10 bases. This CDR3 contains 16 residues. V trimming: 6 bases; J trimming: 2 bases; junction bases outside the gene matches: 10. Per germline, CDR1 SGHVS and CDR2 FNYEAQ. CDR3 coding DNA: TGTGCCAGCAGTTCCCTTCCGGGACAGGGGACCTACGAGCAGTACGTC. Translated, it gives CASSSLPGQGTYEQYV.

This clonotype has just a few counts. The V call is TRBV7-8, the J call TRBJ2-3, with 10 bases aligning to TRBD2. This CDR3 has 18 residues. The germline V gene encodes CDR1 SGHVS and CDR2 FQNEAQ. V shed 5 bases and J 0 bases; nucleotides not matched to a gene: 11. The CDR3 here is CASSVGSGGGLSTDTQYF. Written as DNA, the CDR3 is TGTGCCAGCAGCGTGGGGAGCGGGGGGGGACTAAGCACAGATACGCAGTATTTT.

V usage is TRBV20-1 and J usage is TRBJ2-2; a possible D gene is TRBD2 (5 bases). Germline CDR1 DFQATT, CDR2 SNEGSKA (reference sequence). The CDR3 is 12 residues long. CDR3 residues: CSVVKRTGELFF. The CDR3 DNA sequence: TGCAGCGTGGTGAAGCGGACCGGGGAGCTGTTTTTT.

DNA of the CDR3: TGTGCCAGCAGCGCAGGACAACAAGAGACCCAGTACTTC. Its protein is CASSAGQQETQYF. This chain joins TRBV7-3 and TRBJ2-5; weak D call: TRBD1 (5 bases). Germline V gene data show CDR1 as SGHTA and CDR2 as FQGTGA. With 5 bases removed from V and 2 bases from J, the gap between germline ends came to 9 bases. This CDR3 has 13 residues.

The CDR3 loop is CASSPRPPGTDTQYF. CDR3 sequence (DNA): TGTGCCAGCAGCCCTCGTCCGCCCGGGACAGATACGCAGTATTTT. The chain joins TRBV7-2 to TRBJ2-3; D is uncertain. This CDR3 is built from 15 residues. The germline V gene has CDR1 SGHTA and CDR2 FQGNSA. Trimming shortened V by 5 bases and J by 3 bases, and 15 bases separated the two germline ends.

In this sample, this clonotype turned up a few times. V is TRBV5-1 and J is TRBJ2-3; D is uncertain. V dropped 0 bases and J dropped 1 base, with 12 bases sitting between them. Germline CDR1 is SGHRS and CDR2 is YFSETQ. This CDR3 has 16 amino acids. The CDR3 reads CASSLANAVGTDTQYF. The CDR3 DNA reads TGCGCCAGCAGCTTGGCCAACGCGGTGGGCACAGATACGCAGTATTTT.

The CDR3 DNA sequence: TGTGCCAGCAGTTTTAGCCTAGCTGGGTCCAATGAGCAGTTCTTC. Translating it yields CASSFSLAGSNEQFF. The chain couples TRBV27 to TRBJ2-1, with D possibly TRBD2 on 5 matching bases. The CDR3 length is 15 residues. With 3 bases removed from V and 6 bases from J, the gap between germline ends came to 15 bases. CDR1 is MNHEY and CDR2 is SMNVEV in the germline V gene (reference sequence).

This rearrangement joins TRBV20-1 to TRBJ2-7; TRBD1 matches at 7 bases. The CDR3 has 14 amino acids. Germline V gives CDR1 DFQATT, CDR2 SNEGSKA (reference sequence). J lost 3 bases, V lost 4 bases, and 9 bases had no gene match. The CDR3 DNA reads TGCAGTGCTAACCCCGGACAGGCCAACTACGAGCAGTACGTC. This codes for CSANPGQANYEQYV.

This chain links TRBV12-3 or TRBV12-4 with TRBJ2-7; D call uncertain. The CDR3 covers 12 residues. The germline V and J ends were trimmed by 5 bases and 3 bases, with 8 bases remaining between them. The CDR3 loop reads CASSPGFYEQYF. The CDR3 nucleotides read TGTGCCAGCAGTCCTGGATTCTACGAGCAGTACTTC.

The V and J genes are TRBV18 and TRBJ2-7, with 8 bases lining up with TRBD2. The CDR3 loop spans 16 amino acids. CDR1 is KGHSH and CDR2 is LQKENI in the germline V gene. Trimming removed 2 bases from V and 0 bases from J; junction bases left unmatched: 6. Written as DNA, the CDR3 is TGTGCCAGCTCACCAACGACTAGCGCAAACTCCTACGAGCAGTACTTC. It specifies CASSPTTSANSYEQYF.

The chain employs TRBV6-2 or TRBV6-3 and TRBJ1-5; TRBD1 is a possible D gene (5 bases). The CDR3 is 15 residues long. Germline V gene lookup returns CDR1 MNHEY and CDR2 SVGEGT. V lost 2 bases and J lost 6, with 14 bases in between. Written as DNA, the CDR3 is TGTGCCAGCAGTTACCTCGTCGGGGCGGGTCAGCCCCAGCATTTT. Its translation: CASSYLVGAGQPQHF.